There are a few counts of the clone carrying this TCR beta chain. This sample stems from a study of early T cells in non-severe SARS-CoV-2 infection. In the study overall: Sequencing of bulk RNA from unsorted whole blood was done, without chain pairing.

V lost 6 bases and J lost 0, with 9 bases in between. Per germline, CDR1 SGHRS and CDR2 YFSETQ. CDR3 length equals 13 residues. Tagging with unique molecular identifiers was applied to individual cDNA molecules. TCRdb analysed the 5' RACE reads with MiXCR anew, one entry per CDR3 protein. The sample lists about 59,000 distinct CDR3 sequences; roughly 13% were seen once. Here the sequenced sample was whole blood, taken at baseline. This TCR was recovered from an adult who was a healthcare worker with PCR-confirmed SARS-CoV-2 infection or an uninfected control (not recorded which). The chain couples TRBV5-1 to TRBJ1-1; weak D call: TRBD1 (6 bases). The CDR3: CASTGEMNTEAFF. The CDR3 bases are TGCGCCAGCACAGGGGAGATGAACACTGAAGCTTTCTTT.